This T cell receptor beta chain was retrieved from a study of blood T cell repertoires in COVID-19. Study-wide context: Acute and convalescent COVID-19 samples came from the United States, Italy and Spain. The analysed material was cDNA or gDNA that came from T cells, B-cell-depleted T cells, or PBMCs.

In the original processing: Reference gene primers were amplified, and this amplification served to estimate nucleated cell counts. Produced via immunoSEQ multiplex PCR; TCRdb's table is partial and in-frame only. V, J and clone size reflect that table, while D and trimming were determined from the DNA. This table holds roughly 230,000 clones, about 90% found once. The V and J ends lost 0 bases and 3 bases respectively, with 14 bases between them. Germline V gives CDR1 MNHEY, CDR2 SVGEGT. The CDR3 has 16 residues. The gene calls are TRBV6-2 or TRBV6-3 and TRBJ1-2; D may be TRBD1 (6 bases). The clonotype originates from a woman aged 60-75 years with COVID-19, enrolled during active disease. The sequenced sample consisted of peripheral blood. The CDR3, as DNA: TGTGCCAGCAGTTACTCCCAGGGGCAGGTTGACTATGGCTACACCTTC. Protein: CASSYSQGQVDYGYTF.